The clone carrying this T cell receptor beta chain was counted a few times. Per the germline V gene, CDR1 is MDHEN and CDR2 is SYDVKM. The CDR3 sequence is 14 residues long. After removal of 6 bases from V and 4 bases from J, the junction contained 6 bases not matched to a gene. The table came from immunoSEQ multiplex PCR; TCRdb's copy has only in-frame clones and leaves some out. The table shows about 94,000 clones, with less than 85% occurring only once. The data stem from a study of blood T cell repertoires in COVID-19. The sample taken for sequencing was peripheral blood. This TCR was recovered from a man aged 70-80 years with COVID-19, enrolled during active disease. V and J are TRBV28 and TRBJ2-1; TRBD2 matches at 7 bases. The DNA of the CDR3 is TGTGCCAGCAGACGAGCGGGAACGTACAATGAGCAGTTCTTC. Amino acids: CASRRAGTYNEQFF. The full variable domain, completed using reference TRBV28 and TRBJ2-1, is DVKVTQSSRYLVKRTGEKVFLECVQDMDHENMFWYRQDPGLGLRLIYFSYDVKMKEKGDIPEGYSVSREKKERFSLILESASTNQTSMYLCASRRAGTYNEQFFGPGTRLTVL.